This TCR beta chain was profiled in a study of immune evolution from preneoplasia to lung adenocarcinoma. Whole-study context: HLA loss of heterozygosity: under 7.5% AIS, roughly 15% MIA, over 30% ADC, none AAH. Study observations and caveats: Top clone share appeared to fall from AAH through AIS, MIA, adenocarcinoma.

Between the mid-2010s and the late 2010s, patients underwent resection in Japan or China. H&E slides confirmed each diagnosis, reviewed by two pathologists independently. The data were produced by immunoSEQ multiplex PCR, yet TCRdb's version contains in-frame clones alone and is incomplete. This table holds thousands of clones, less than 85% found once. As regards this clone: Its antigen is as yet unknown. Other DNA sequences in the same sample also yield this CDR3.

This CDR3 contains 15 residues. Germline CDR1 SGHRS, CDR2 YFSETQ. Unmatched junction bases numbered 12, after V lost 8 bases and J lost 3 bases. The sequencing sample was made of FFPE minimally invasive lung adenocarcinoma tissue. The receptor was isolated from a person aged 50-75 years with lung adenocarcinoma. The chain links TRBV5-1 to TRBJ2-3; TRBD1 agrees at 7 bases. For the CDR3, the DNA is TGCGCCAGTAGGGAGACAGGGATTGAGACAGATACGCAGTATTTT. It yields the protein CASRETGIETDTQYF.